The 20 T cell receptor beta chains in this list originate from one sample, sequenced in a study of T cell repertoires in cytomegalovirus infection. The antigens for these receptors are not known. Via MiXCR, TCRdb re-called the reads, giving one row per CDR3 protein. The profile shows 900,000 to 950,000 distinct CDR3 sequences, roughly 31% of them singletons. The input for sequencing was cultured CD8+ T cells from PBMCs, taken from culture after CMV antigen stimulation. These receptors all stem from a human donor in good health (CMV status not recorded). Some clones in this sample may be carry-over from other donors' samples.

This clonotype was observed many times. This chain links TRBV7-2 with TRBJ2-6; 8 bases align to TRBD1. V dropped 3 bases and J dropped 9; count of bases not matched to a gene: 7. This CDR3 region has 15 residues. CDR1 SGHTA and CDR2 FQGNSA come from the germline V gene. The CDR3 protein is CASSFRTGIFNVLTF. Written as DNA, the CDR3 is TGTGCCAGCAGCTTCCGGACAGGGATCTTCAACGTCCTGACTTTC. The full variable domain, completed using reference TRBV7-2 and TRBJ2-6, is GAGVSQSPSNKVTEKGKDVELRCDPISGHTALYWYRQSLGQGLEFLIYFQGNSAPDKSGLPSDRFSAERTGGSVSTLTIQRTQQEDSAVYLCASSFRTGIFNVLTFGAGSRLTVL.

The chain recombines TRBV4-1 with TRBJ2-7, with 8 nucleotides matching TRBD1. The CDR3 is 14 amino acids. V was clipped by 3 bases and J by 7 bases; unmatched bases: 8. Looked up from germline, CDR1 is MGHRA and CDR2 is YSYEKL. The CDR3 protein is CASSQEDRDKEQYF. In nucleotides, the CDR3 is TGCGCCAGCAGCCAGGAGGACAGGGATAAAGAGCAGTACTTC.

This clonotype appeared many times. The rearrangement uses TRBV6-5 and TRBJ2-7, with 9 bases fitting TRBD1. The junction had 2 bases not matched to a gene; V was cut back by 0 bases and J by 5 bases. Germline V lookup: CDR1 MNHEY, CDR2 SVGAGI. The CDR3 has 14 residues. For the CDR3, the DNA is TGTGCCAGCAGTTACTCGGGGACAGGGAACGAGCAGTACTTC. This gives the protein CASSYSGTGNEQYF.

This chain's CDR3 is CASSPRGQGARGAFF. The CDR3 nucleotides are TGTGCCAGCAGCCCTCGGGGACAGGGGGCGCGAGGAGCTTTCTTT. The chain recombines TRBV7-9 with TRBJ1-1, with TRBD1 matching 12 bases. Germline CDR1 is SEHNR and CDR2 is FQNEAQ (reference sequence). The CDR3 totals 15 residues. Losses at the gene ends were 5 bases for V and 10 bases for J; bases not matched to a gene: 11.

The chain combines TRBV20-1 with TRBJ2-7; TRBD2 might be the D (5 bases). This CDR3 spans 13 amino acids. V lost 6 bases, J lost 1 base, and 13 bases lay in between. CDR1 and CDR2 (germline): DFQATT, SNEGSKA (reference sequence). CDR3 sequence: CSAIEAASYEQYV. The CDR3 DNA reads as TGCAGTGCCATAGAAGCGGCTTCCTACGAGCAGTACGTC.

The chain uses TRBV6-5 and TRBJ1-2, with a tentative D call TRBD1 (5 bases). V was pared by 5 bases and J by 7 bases, with 20 bases between. From germline, CDR1 is MNHEY and CDR2 SVGAGI. The CDR3 contains 15 residues. The CDR3 DNA is TGTGCCAGCAGTCCGCCGGGACTTAACCCCGGTGGCTACACCTTC. Amino acids: CASSPPGLNPGGYTF.

This chain joins TRBV4-2 and TRBJ2-1; perhaps D is TRBD1 or TRBD2 (5 bases each). CDR3 size: 15 residues. V was cut by 0 bases and J by 6 bases, with 12 bases left in between. Germline CDR1 and CDR2: LGHNA and YNFKEQ. The CDR3 here is CASSQDSWDLNEQFF. Written as DNA, the CDR3 is TGTGCCAGCAGCCAAGATAGCTGGGACCTCAATGAGCAGTTCTTC.

This clonotype was counted a few times. The chain combines TRBV4-2 with TRBJ2-5; 7 positions agree with TRBD1. Germline CDR1 reads LGHNA; CDR2 reads YNFKEQ. The CDR3 totals 15 residues. V trimming: 0 bases; J trimming: 2 bases; junction bases outside the gene matches: 3. The chain's CDR3 is CASSQDTGQQETQYF. The CDR3 nucleotides read TGTGCCAGCAGCCAAGATACGGGACAGCAAGAGACCCAGTACTTC.

This clonotype appeared a few times. The chain uses TRBV6-2 or TRBV6-3 and TRBJ2-7; possible D gene TRBD1, 6 bases. The CDR3 extends over 11 amino acids. Trimming stripped 4 bases from V and 12 bases from J, with 13 bases between. Germline V gene data show CDR1 as MNHEY and CDR2 as SVGEGT. The CDR3 DNA reads as TGTGCCAGCAGTTCATCAGGGGTAGTGTACGTC. This translates into CASSSSGVVYV.

The CDR3 loop is CASLNTLRFRNQPQHF. CDR3 in DNA: TGTGCCAGCTTAAACACGCTACGGTTCAGGAATCAGCCCCAGCATTTT. The V call is TRBV28, the J call TRBJ1-5; D is uncertain. With 8 bases removed from V and 4 bases from J, the gap between germline ends came to 21 bases. The CDR3 runs 16 residues. Per germline, CDR1 MDHEN and CDR2 SYDVKM.

This clonotype came up a few times. CDR3 nucleotide sequence: TGTGCCAGCATTCCCGGGACAGCCTCCTACAATGAGCAGTTCTTC. Its protein product is CASIPGTASYNEQFF. This chain connects TRBV2 to TRBJ2-1, with 7 bases that match TRBD1. Germline V lookup: CDR1 SNHLY, CDR2 FYNNEI. V trimming: 7 bases; J trimming: 0 bases; junction bases outside the gene matches: 6. CDR3 length: 15 residues.

This clonotype was observed a handful of times. This chain joins TRBV4-2 and TRBJ2-1, with 11 bases lining up with TRBD2. The CDR3 runs 18 residues. V shed 0 bases and J 9 bases; nucleotides not matched to a gene: 13. Germline CDR1 reads LGHNA; CDR2 reads YNFKEQ. This CDR3 reads CASSQESASGGPHLEQFF. The CDR3 region has the DNA TGTGCCAGCAGCCAAGAGTCGGCTAGCGGGGGGCCCCATCTTGAGCAGTTCTTC.

Remarks on this clonotype: A much larger clone differs by one base, so this may be a read error. The V call is TRBV28, the J call TRBJ1-3; 10 nucleotides align to TRBD1. Germline CDR1 reads MDHEN; CDR2 reads SYDVKM. The CDR3 has 15 residues. V trimming: 5 bases; J trimming: 5 bases; junction bases outside the gene matches: 6. Written as DNA, the CDR3 is TGTGCCAGCAGTAATCCGGGACAGGGGAGAAACACCATATATTTT. Translating gives CASSNPGQGRNTIYF.

This rearrangement joins TRBV3-1 to TRBJ2-5; D unresolved. The CDR3 is made up of 16 amino acids. V lost 4 bases and J 1 base, leaving 16 bases between the germline ends. The germline gives CDR1 LGHDT, CDR2 YNNKEL (reference sequence). CDR3 sequence (DNA): TGTGCCAGCAGCCCCCTCGCCCGGACGACCCAAGAGACCCAGTACTTC. Translated, it gives CASSPLARTTQETQYF.

The sample holds a few counts of this clonotype. The rearrangement joins TRBV7-9 to TRBJ2-1, with unresolved D. Trimming left V 4 bases short and J 6 bases short, with 16 bases between. CDR1 is SEHNR and CDR2 is FQNEAQ in the germline V gene (reference sequence). The CDR3 is made up of 15 amino acids. The CDR3 region has the DNA TGTGCCAGCAGCTACTCACAAAACCCATCCAATGAGCAGTTCTTC. Amino acids: CASSYSQNPSNEQFF.

The chain has TRBV19 and TRBJ1-2; perhaps TRBD1 as D (6 bases). The length of the CDR3 is 16 residues. Trimming pared 9 bases from V and 8 bases from J, leaving 28 bases between. CDR1 and CDR2 (germline): LNHDA, SQIVND (reference sequence). CDR3: CASGLLHRGSDRGYTF. CDR3 nucleotide sequence: TGTGCCAGCGGCCTCCTTCATAGGGGGTCAGACCGGGGCTACACCTTC.

This clonotype has a single count. The chain uses TRBV7-9 and TRBJ2-5; D may be TRBD1 or TRBD2 (7 bases each). CDR1 and CDR2 (germline): SEHNR, FQNEAQ (reference sequence). The CDR3 loop spans 15 amino acids. The ends were cut back, 5 bases at V and 9 bases at J, with 22 bases in the middle. The CDR3 DNA follows: TGTGCCAGCAGCCAGGGGGGGGGGGCCTTGGAGGCCCAGTACTTC. Residues: CASSQGGGALEAQYF. Supplemented by reference TRBV7-9 and TRBJ2-5, the full variable domain reads DTGVSQNPRHKITKRGQNVTFRCDPISEHNRLYWYRQTLGQGPEFLTYFQNEAQLEKSRLLSDRFSAERPKGSFSTLEIQRTEQGDSAMYLCASSQGGGALEAQYFGPGTRLLVL.

The rearrangement links TRBV9 to TRBJ1-2; TRBD1 might be the D (5 bases). CDR3 length: 16 residues. Trimming removed 4 bases at V and 5 bases at J, with 21 bases between. Germline CDR1 SGDLS, CDR2 YYNGEE. CDR3 loop: CASSLPQDSEIYGYTF. CDR3 nucleotides: TGTGCCAGCAGCCTTCCCCAAGACAGCGAGATTTATGGCTACACCTTC.

This clonotype showed up just a few times. The V call is TRBV7-9, the J call TRBJ2-2, with 12 nucleotides matching TRBD2. In germline, CDR1 is SEHNR, CDR2 FQNEAQ (reference sequence). This CDR3 is built from 16 residues. The V segment lost 5 bases and the J segment 8 bases; nucleotides outside the gene matches: 9. CDR3 residues: CASSPRTSGAGGELFF. DNA for the CDR3: TGTGCCAGCAGCCCTCGGACTAGCGGGGCTGGAGGGGAGCTGTTTTTT.

This clonotype came up many times. The J gene is TRBJ2-6, the V gene TRBV7-6; D may be TRBD1 or TRBD2 (6 bases each). The CDR3 loop spans 19 amino acids. Germline V gene data show CDR1 as SGHVS and CDR2 as FNYEAQ. With 4 bases removed from V and 0 bases from J, the gap between germline ends came to 19 bases. This chain's CDR3 is CASSWGVGQFSSGANVLTF. The CDR3 DNA reads TGTGCCAGCAGCTGGGGGGTAGGACAGTTCTCCTCTGGGGCCAACGTCCTGACTTTC. Looking up the rest from reference TRBV7-6 and TRBJ2-6 gives the full variable domain: GAGVSQSPRYKVTKRGQDVALRCDPISGHVSLYWYRQALGQGPEFLTYFNYEAQQDKSGLPNDRFSAERPEGSISTLTIQRTEQRDSAMYRCASSWGVGQFSSGANVLTFGAGSRLTVL.